This note documents a single T cell receptor (beta chain) sequence. The data belong to a study of tumor-infiltrating lymphocytes in primary liver carcinoma. Making TCR beta cDNA involved approximately 510 ng total RNA and a constant-region primer. Amplification in three nested multiplex PCR rounds with slightly modified ARM-PCR gave rise to TCR beta libraries. TRBV1-TRBV30 forward primers paired with a C-beta reverse primer were used in the first two PCR rounds, which ran approximately 11 cycles each. One entry per CDR3 protein, called by TCRdb with MiXCR from the multiplex PCR reads. The profile shows approximately 300,000 distinct CDR3 sequences, approximately 60% of them singletons. Germline CDR1 and CDR2: KGHSY and FQNENV. V was trimmed by 7 bases and J by 0 bases, leaving 13 bases between them. The CDR3 contains 14 residues. In addition to blood RNA drawn from unsorted whole blood, germline DNA was extracted.

V gene TRBV16 combines with J gene TRBJ2-7; a weak D match, TRBD1 (6 bases). The source is a man between 40 and 49 years old with primary liver carcinoma and hepatitis B virus infection. Sequencing used peripheral blood. The CDR3 region is CASTPLGASYEQYF. The CDR3 DNA reads as TGTGCCAGCACCCCTTTGGGGGCCTCCTACGAGCAGTACTTC.